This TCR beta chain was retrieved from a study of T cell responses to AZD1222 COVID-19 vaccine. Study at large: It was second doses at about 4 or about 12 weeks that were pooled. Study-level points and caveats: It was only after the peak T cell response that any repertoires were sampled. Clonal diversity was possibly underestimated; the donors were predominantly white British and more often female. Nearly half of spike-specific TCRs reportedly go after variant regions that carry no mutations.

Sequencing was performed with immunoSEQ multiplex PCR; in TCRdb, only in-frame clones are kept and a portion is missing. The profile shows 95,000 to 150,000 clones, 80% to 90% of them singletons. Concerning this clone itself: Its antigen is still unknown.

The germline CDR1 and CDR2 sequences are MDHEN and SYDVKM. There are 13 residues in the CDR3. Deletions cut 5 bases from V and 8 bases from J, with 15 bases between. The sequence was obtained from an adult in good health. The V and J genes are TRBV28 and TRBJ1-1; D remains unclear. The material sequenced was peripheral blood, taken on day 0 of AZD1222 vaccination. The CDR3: CASSRRVPLEAFF. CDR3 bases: TGTGCCAGCAGTCGTCGGGTCCCTTTAGAAGCTTTCTTT.